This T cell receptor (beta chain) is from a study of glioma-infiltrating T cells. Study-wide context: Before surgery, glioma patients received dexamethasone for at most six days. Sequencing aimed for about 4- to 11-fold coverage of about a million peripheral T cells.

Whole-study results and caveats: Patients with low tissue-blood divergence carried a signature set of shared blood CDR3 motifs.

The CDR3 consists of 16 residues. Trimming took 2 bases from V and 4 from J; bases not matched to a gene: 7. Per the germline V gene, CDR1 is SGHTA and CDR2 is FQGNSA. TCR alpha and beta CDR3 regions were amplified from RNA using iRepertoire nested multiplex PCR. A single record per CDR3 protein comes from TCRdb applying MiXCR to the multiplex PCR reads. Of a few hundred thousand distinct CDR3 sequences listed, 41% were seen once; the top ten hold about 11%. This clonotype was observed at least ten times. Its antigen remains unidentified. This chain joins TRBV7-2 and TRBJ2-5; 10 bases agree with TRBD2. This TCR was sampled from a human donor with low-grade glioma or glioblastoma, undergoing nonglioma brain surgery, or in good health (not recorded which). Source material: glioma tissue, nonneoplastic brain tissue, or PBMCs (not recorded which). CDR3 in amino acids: CASSLRVAGGVETQYF. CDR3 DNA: TGTGCCAGCAGCTTAAGGGTAGCGGGAGGTGTAGAGACCCAGTACTTC.